This T cell receptor beta chain stems from a study of blood T cell repertoires in COVID-19. CDR3 length: 14 amino acids. Germline loops: CDR1 MDHEN, CDR2 SYDVKM. V lost 2 bases to trimming and J lost 8 bases; unmatched junction nucleotides: 6. Here immunoSEQ multiplex PCR was the method, and the copy in TCRdb shows in-frame clones only, minus some. The data contain fewer than 120,000 clones, about 70% of them singletons. The TCR was taken from a woman aged 55 to 70 with acute or convalescent COVID-19. The chain combines TRBV28 with TRBJ1-2, with 9 bases matching TRBD1. Sequenced input: peripheral blood. In DNA form, the CDR3 reads TGTGCCAGCAGTTTACAGGACAGGGGCGGGGGCTACACCTTC. Amino acid sequence: CASSLQDRGGGYTF.